Below are 21 T cell receptor beta chains sequenced from a single sample in a study of early T cells in non-severe SARS-CoV-2 infection (dated by TCRdb to the early 2020s). Library preparation was by 5' RACE. TCRdb records NextSeq 500 as the sequencer. Through fastp at Q25 and MiXCR, TCRdb rebuilt clones from the public reads, retaining in-frame beta chains. Rows are combined by CDR3 protein, so each entry shows the most common genes and DNA. For this sample the table gives tens of thousands of distinct CDR3 sequences, of which about 15% were detected only once. Under 6.5% of the sample comes from the top ten. The specimen was whole blood. Receptors were obtained from an adult who was a healthcare worker with PCR-confirmed SARS-CoV-2 infection or an uninfected control (not recorded which).

The rearrangement joins TRBV7-2 to TRBJ2-1; D remains unclear. V gave up 6 bases and J gave up 8 bases, with 8 bases separating them. CDR3 length: 11 amino acids. Looked up from germline, CDR1 is SGHTA and CDR2 is FQGNSA. The chain's CDR3 is CASSSIDEQFF. The CDR3, as DNA: TGTGCCAGCAGTTCTATTGATGAGCAGTTCTTC.

This clonotype was recorded a few times. This chain joins TRBV5-1 and TRBJ1-4; D gene ambiguous. CDR1 and CDR2 (germline): SGHRS, YFSETQ. V was clipped by 3 bases and J by 0 bases, with 6 bases between them. The CDR3 runs to 14 residues. CDR3 in DNA: TGCGCCAGCAGCTCGACAACAACTAATGAAAAACTGTTTTTT. This translates into CASSSTTTNEKLFF.

This clonotype was counted a few times. This chain connects TRBV12-3 or TRBV12-4 to TRBJ1-1, with TRBD1 as a possible D gene (6 bases). CDR3 length: 14 amino acids. V shed 6 bases and J shed 1 base, with 12 bases lying between them. CDR3 sequence (DNA): TGTGCCAGCAGCCCCGGACAGAGGAACACTGAAGCTTTCTTT. Encoded protein: CASSPGQRNTEAFF.

This clonotype was recorded a few times. The chain uses TRBV6-6 and TRBJ2-5, with D possibly matching TRBD1 (5 bases). Germline V gene lookup returns CDR1 MNHNY and CDR2 SVGAGI (reference sequence). The ends were cut back, 2 bases at V and 5 bases at J, with 12 bases in the middle. CDR3 length: 14 amino acids. CDR3 loop: CASSYPSGSETQYF. CDR3 bases: TGTGCCAGCAGTTACCCTTCAGGGTCCGAGACCCAGTACTTC.

This chain links TRBV28 with TRBJ2-3; 9 nucleotides agree with TRBD2. Germline V gene lookup returns CDR1 MDHEN and CDR2 SYDVKM. The CDR3 extends over 13 amino acids. V shed 8 bases and J 1 base; nucleotides not matched to a gene: 1. The CDR3 loop is CASGGGGTDTQYF. The CDR3 region has the DNA TGTGCCAGCGGCGGGGGGGGCACAGATACGCAGTATTTT.

The V call is TRBV7-3, the J call TRBJ2-1; TRBD1 might be the D (5 bases). The V gene lost 9 bases and the J gene lost 10 bases, with 22 bases spanning the gap. Germline CDR1 reads SGHTA; CDR2 reads FQGTGA. This CDR3 spans 14 amino acids. The CDR3 reads CASGAGQGPWEQFF. The CDR3 nucleotides read TGTGCCAGTGGGGCAGGCCAAGGACCTTGGGAGCAGTTCTTC. The full variable domain, in which reference TRBV7-3 and TRBJ2-1 provide the parts outside the CDR3, is GAGVSQTPSNKVTEKGKYVELRCDPISGHTALYWYRQSLGQGPEFLIYFQGTGAADDSGLPNDRFFAVRPEGSVSTLKIQRTERGDSAVYLCASGAGQGPWEQFFGPGTRLTVL.

The V and J genes are TRBV6-5 and TRBJ1-1; 11 positions agree with TRBD1. The CDR3 spans 13 residues. The trim removed 7 bases at V and 6 bases at J, leaving 4 bases unmatched. The V gene's germline CDR1 is MNHEY and CDR2 SVGAGI. Here the CDR3 DNA reads TGTGCCAGCAACGGACAGGGGGCGTCTGAAGCTTTCTTT. It translates to CASNGQGASEAFF.

This clonotype was observed a few times. The chain carries TRBV13 and TRBJ2-3, with TRBD2 matching over 15 bases. The CDR3 contains 17 residues. Germline lookup yields CDR1 PRHDT and CDR2 FYEKMQ (reference sequence). The ends lost 1 base at V and 5 bases at J; junction bases unmatched: 4. CDR3 sequence reads: CASSLDGLAGGRDTQYF. As DNA, the CDR3 is TGTGCCAGCAGCTTAGATGGACTAGCGGGGGGGCGAGATACGCAGTATTTT.

This clonotype appeared once. The chain is built from TRBV5-1 and TRBJ1-1, with D perhaps TRBD1 (6 bases). The CDR3 length is 15 residues. V gave up 4 bases and J gave up 2 bases, with 15 bases separating them. Germline-derived CDR1 and CDR2 are SGHRS and YFSETQ. The DNA for the CDR3 is TGCGCCAGCAGCCCCCCCGGGACACCTAACACTGAAGCTTTCTTT. Protein: CASSPPGTPNTEAFF.

The V gene is TRBV11-2, the J gene TRBJ1-6; possibly TRBD1 for D (6 bases). Germline CDR1 reads SGHAT; CDR2 reads FQNNGV. Deletions cut 2 bases from V and 7 bases from J, with 15 bases between. The length of the CDR3 is 16 residues. The CDR3 DNA reads TGTGCCAGCAGCTTACTCATCAGGACAGTGAATTCACCCCTCCACTTT. It translates to CASSLLIRTVNSPLHF.

The V and J genes are TRBV29-1 and TRBJ2-1; D call uncertain. CDR3 length equals 15 residues. V shed 3 bases and J shed 5 bases, with 17 bases lying between them. Germline lookup yields CDR1 SQVTM and CDR2 ANQGSEA. The CDR3 bases are TGCAGCGTTGATAAGAGCGCAGGTTTTGACAATGAGCAGTTCTTC. Translation: CSVDKSAGFDNEQFF.

This chain's CDR3 is CASSPGGRWGETQYF. The CDR3, as DNA: TGCGCCAGCAGCCCGGGGGGGCGTTGGGGCGAGACCCAGTACTTC. The chain carries TRBV5-1 and TRBJ2-5; TRBD2 matches at 8 bases. Trimming at V came to 4 bases and at J to 5 bases, leaving 10 bases not matched to a gene. The CDR3 loop spans 15 amino acids. CDR1 and CDR2 (germline): SGHRS, YFSETQ.

The CDR3: CASSLIRGGVDTQYF. The CDR3 bases are TGTGCCAGCAGCTTAATCCGGGGGGGCGTAGATACGCAGTATTTT. The chain recombines TRBV7-2 with TRBJ2-3; 8 positions match TRBD2. With 2 bases clipped from V and 5 bases from J, the junction kept 6 bases outside the gene matches. Germline CDR1 SGHTA, CDR2 FQGNSA. This CDR3 has 15 residues.

This clonotype occurred many times. The chain joins TRBV5-1 to TRBJ1-2; weak D call: TRBD1 (5 bases). CDR3 length equals 15 residues. Germline V gives CDR1 SGHRS, CDR2 YFSETQ. Trimming cost V 0 bases and J 6 bases, with 15 bases left between them. CDR3 protein: CASSLGPLSTDGYTF. Here the CDR3 DNA reads TGCGCCAGCAGCTTGGGGCCCCTATCGACAGATGGCTACACCTTC.

The chain employs TRBV7-2 and TRBJ2-2; the D gene is possibly TRBD1 (6 bases). CDR3 length equals 16 residues. Trimming took off 5 bases at V and 1 base at J, with 14 bases between the two ends. Germline assignment: CDR1 SGHTA and CDR2 FQGNSA. The DNA for the CDR3 is TGTGCCAGCAGCAACCCGGACAGAAAGAACACCGGGGAGCTGTTTTTT. This encodes CASSNPDRKNTGELFF.

This clonotype occurred a few times. The chain recombines TRBV20-1 with TRBJ2-5; 7 bases line up with TRBD1. CDR3 length equals 15 residues. The trim removed 3 bases at V and 2 bases at J, leaving 9 bases unmatched. The germline V gene encodes CDR1 DFQATT and CDR2 SNEGSKA (reference sequence). CDR3 loop: CSASVTQGRQETQYF. The CDR3 nucleotides are TGCAGTGCTAGCGTTACACAGGGGCGACAAGAGACCCAGTACTTC.

This clonotype occurred a few times. This chain joins TRBV3-1 and TRBJ1-5; no reliable D call. The CDR3 has 16 residues. Per the germline V gene, CDR1 is LGHDT and CDR2 is YNNKEL (reference sequence). V was shortened by 0 bases and J by 0 bases, with 9 bases between the two germline ends. The CDR3: CASSQDPADSNQPQHF. The CDR3, as DNA: TGTGCCAGCAGCCAAGATCCAGCAGATAGCAATCAGCCCCAGCATTTT.

The sample holds many counts of this clonotype. The chain recombines TRBV10-3 with TRBJ2-6; a weak D match, TRBD1 (6 bases). The germline V and J ends were trimmed by 10 bases and 0 bases, with 19 bases remaining between them. This CDR3 has 17 amino acids. Germline loops: CDR1 ENHRY, CDR2 SYGVKD. As DNA, the CDR3 is TGTGCCACCCCTCTTGGGGGCAGGAGCTCTGGGGCCAACGTCCTGACTTTC. It encodes CATPLGGRSSGANVLTF.

V usage is TRBV11-2 and J usage is TRBJ2-2, with D unclear. This CDR3 spans 16 amino acids. V was trimmed by 0 bases and J by 4 bases, leaving 12 bases between them. CDR1 and CDR2 from the germline V gene are SGHAT and FQNNGV. The CDR3 reads CASSLEPTVGTGELFF. The CDR3 region has the DNA TGTGCCAGCAGCTTAGAACCCACCGTAGGCACCGGGGAGCTGTTTTTT.

The chain couples TRBV19 to TRBJ1-2, with no clear D. The V end lost 4 bases, the J end lost 5 bases, and 11 bases lay between the germline ends. There are 13 residues in the CDR3. CDR1 and CDR2 (germline): LNHDA, SQIVND (reference sequence). The CDR3 loop reads CASSNTGGYGYTF. DNA of the CDR3: TGTGCCAGTAGTAATACGGGCGGGTATGGCTACACCTTC.

A few counts support this clonotype. The rearrangement links TRBV18 to TRBJ2-5; 7 positions match TRBD1. CDR3 size: 14 residues. V lost 8 bases and J lost 0; bases outside the gene matches: 6. Germline V gene data show CDR1 as KGHSH and CDR2 as LQKENI. CDR3 bases: TGTGCCAGCGCAGAACAGGGGTACCAAGAGACCCAGTACTTC. Protein: CASAEQGYQETQYF.